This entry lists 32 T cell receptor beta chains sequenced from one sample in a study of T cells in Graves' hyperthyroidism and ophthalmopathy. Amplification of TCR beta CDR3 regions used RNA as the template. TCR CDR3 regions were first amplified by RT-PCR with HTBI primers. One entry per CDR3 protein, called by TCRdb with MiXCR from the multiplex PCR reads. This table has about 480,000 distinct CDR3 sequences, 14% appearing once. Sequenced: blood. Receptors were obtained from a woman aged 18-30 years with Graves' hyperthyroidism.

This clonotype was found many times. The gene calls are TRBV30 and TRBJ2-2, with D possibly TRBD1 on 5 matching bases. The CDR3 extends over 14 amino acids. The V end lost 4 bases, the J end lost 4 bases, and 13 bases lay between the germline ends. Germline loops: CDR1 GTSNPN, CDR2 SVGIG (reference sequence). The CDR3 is CAWTFLGRTGELFF. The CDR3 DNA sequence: TGTGCCTGGACCTTTTTGGGGCGCACCGGGGAGCTGTTTTTT.

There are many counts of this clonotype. The CDR3 sequence is CASSLWTGNKNIQYF. As DNA, the CDR3 is TGTGCCAGCAGCTTATGGACAGGGAACAAAAACATTCAGTACTTC. The chain recombines TRBV5-5 with TRBJ2-4, with 8 bases identical to TRBD1. The junction had 4 bases not matched to a gene; V was cut back by 2 bases and J by 3 bases. CDR1 and CDR2 (germline): SGHKS, YYEKEE (reference sequence). The CDR3 sequence is 15 residues long.

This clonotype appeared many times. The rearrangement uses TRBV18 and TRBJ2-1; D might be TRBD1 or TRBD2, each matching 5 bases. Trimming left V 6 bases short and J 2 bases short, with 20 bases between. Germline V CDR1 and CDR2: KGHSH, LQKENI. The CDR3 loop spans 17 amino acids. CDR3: CASSRWGLSGAYNEQFF. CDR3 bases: TGTGCCAGCTCCCGATGGGGGTTGAGCGGAGCCTACAATGAGCAGTTCTTC. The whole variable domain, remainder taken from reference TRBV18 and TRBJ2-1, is NAGVMQNPRHLVRRRGQEARLRCSPMKGHSHVYWYRQLPEEGLKFMVYLQKENIIDESGMPKERFSAEFPKEGPSILRIQQVVRGDSAAYFCASSRWGLSGAYNEQFFGPGTRLTVL.

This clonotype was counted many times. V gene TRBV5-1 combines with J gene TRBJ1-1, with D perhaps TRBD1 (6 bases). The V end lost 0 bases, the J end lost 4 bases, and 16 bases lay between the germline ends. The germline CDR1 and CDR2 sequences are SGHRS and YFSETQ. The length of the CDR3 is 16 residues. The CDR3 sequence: CASSLATDLGGTEAFF. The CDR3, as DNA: TGCGCCAGCAGCTTGGCGACAGATTTAGGGGGCACTGAAGCTTTCTTT. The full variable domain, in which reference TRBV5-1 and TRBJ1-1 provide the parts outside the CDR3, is KAGVTQTPRYLIKTRGQQVTLSCSPISGHRSVSWYQQTPGQGLQFLFEYFSETQRNKGNFPGRFSGRQFSNSRSEMNVSTLELGDSALYLCASSLATDLGGTEAFFGQGTRLTVV.

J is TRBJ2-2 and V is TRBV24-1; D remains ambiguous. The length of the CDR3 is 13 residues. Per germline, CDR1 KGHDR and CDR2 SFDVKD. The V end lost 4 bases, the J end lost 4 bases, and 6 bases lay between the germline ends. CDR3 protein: CATSDEITGELFF. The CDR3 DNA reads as TGTGCCACCAGTGACGAGATCACCGGGGAGCTGTTTTTT.

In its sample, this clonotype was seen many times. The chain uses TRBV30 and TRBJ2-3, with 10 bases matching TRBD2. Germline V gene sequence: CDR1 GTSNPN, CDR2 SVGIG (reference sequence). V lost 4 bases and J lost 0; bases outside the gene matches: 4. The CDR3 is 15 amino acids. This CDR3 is CAWTRTSGSTDTQYF. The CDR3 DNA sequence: TGTGCCTGGACTAGGACTAGCGGAAGCACAGATACGCAGTATTTT. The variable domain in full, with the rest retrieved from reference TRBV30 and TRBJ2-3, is SQTIHQWPATLVQPVGSPLSLECTVEGTSNPNLYWYRQAAGRGLQLLFYSVGIGQISSEVPQNLSASRPQDRQFILSSKKLLLSDSGFYLCAWTRTSGSTDTQYFGPGTRLTVL.

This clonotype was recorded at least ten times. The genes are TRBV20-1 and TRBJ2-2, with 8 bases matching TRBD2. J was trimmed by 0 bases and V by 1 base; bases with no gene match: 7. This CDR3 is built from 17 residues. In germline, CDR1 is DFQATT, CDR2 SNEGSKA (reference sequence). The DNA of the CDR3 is TGCAGTGCTAGAGCGGCCCTAGCGGGTGCGAACACCGGGGAGCTGTTTTTT. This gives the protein CSARAALAGANTGELFF.

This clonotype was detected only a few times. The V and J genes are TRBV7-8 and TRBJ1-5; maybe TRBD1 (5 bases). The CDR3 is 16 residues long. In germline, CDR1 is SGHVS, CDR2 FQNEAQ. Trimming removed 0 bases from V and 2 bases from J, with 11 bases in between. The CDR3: CASSLALGGGNQPQHF. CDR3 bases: TGTGCCAGCAGCTTAGCTTTGGGGGGTGGCAATCAGCCCCAGCATTTT.

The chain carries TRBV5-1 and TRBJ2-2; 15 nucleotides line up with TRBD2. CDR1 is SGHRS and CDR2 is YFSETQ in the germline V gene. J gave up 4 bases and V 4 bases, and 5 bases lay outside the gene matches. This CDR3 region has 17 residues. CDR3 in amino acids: CASSGGLAGGGTGELFF. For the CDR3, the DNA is TGCGCCAGCAGCGGGGGACTAGCGGGAGGAGGCACCGGGGAGCTGTTTTTT.

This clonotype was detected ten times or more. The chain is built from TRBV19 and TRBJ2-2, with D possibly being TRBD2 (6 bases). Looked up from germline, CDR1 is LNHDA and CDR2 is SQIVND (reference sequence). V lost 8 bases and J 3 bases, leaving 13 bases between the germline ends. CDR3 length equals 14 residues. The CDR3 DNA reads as TGTGCCAGTCATTTGGCTAGCGACACCGGGGAGCTGTTTTTT. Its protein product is CASHLASDTGELFF.

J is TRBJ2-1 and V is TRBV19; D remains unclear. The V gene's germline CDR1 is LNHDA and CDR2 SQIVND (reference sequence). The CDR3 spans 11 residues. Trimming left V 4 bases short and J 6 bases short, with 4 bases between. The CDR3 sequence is CASSTGNEQFF. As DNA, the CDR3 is TGTGCCAGTAGTACCGGCAATGAGCAGTTCTTC. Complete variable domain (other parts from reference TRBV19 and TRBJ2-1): DGGITQSPKYLFRKEGQNVTLSCEQNLNHDAMYWYRQDPGQGLRLIYYSQIVNDFQKGDIAEGYSVSREKKESFPLTVTSAQKNPTAFYLCASSTGNEQFFGPGTRLTVL.

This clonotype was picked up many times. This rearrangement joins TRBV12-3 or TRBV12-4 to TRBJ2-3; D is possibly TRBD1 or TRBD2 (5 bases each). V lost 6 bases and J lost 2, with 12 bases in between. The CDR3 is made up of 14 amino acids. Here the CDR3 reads CASSPGPNTDTQYF. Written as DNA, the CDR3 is TGTGCCAGCAGCCCGGGACCTAACACAGATACGCAGTATTTT.

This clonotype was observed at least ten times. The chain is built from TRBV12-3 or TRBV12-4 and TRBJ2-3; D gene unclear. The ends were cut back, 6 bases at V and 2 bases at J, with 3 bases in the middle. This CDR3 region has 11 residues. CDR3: CASSPTDTQYF. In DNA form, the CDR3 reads TGTGCCAGCAGCCCCACAGATACGCAGTATTTT.

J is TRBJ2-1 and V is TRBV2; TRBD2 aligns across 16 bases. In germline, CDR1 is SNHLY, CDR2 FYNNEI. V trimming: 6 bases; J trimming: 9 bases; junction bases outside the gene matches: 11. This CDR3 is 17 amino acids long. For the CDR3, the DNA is TGTGCCAGCAGCCCCGGGACTAGCGGGGGGGGGCGGGGTGAGCAGTTCTTC. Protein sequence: CASSPGTSGGGRGEQFF.

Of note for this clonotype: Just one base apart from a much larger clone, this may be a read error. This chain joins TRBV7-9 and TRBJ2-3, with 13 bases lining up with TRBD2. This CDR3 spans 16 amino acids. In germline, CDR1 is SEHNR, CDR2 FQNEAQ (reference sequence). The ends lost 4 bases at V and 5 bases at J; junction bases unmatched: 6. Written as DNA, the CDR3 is TGTGCCAGCAGCTCCGGACTAGCGGGAGCGGAAGATACGCAGTATTTT. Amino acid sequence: CASSSGLAGAEDTQYF.

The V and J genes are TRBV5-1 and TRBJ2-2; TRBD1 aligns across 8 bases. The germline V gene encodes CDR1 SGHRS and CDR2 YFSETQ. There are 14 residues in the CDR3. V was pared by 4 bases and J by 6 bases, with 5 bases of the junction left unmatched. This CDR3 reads CASSRAGGPGELFF. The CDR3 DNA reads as TGCGCCAGCAGCAGGGCAGGGGGCCCCGGGGAGCTGTTTTTT. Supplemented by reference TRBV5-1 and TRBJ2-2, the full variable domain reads KAGVTQTPRYLIKTRGQQVTLSCSPISGHRSVSWYQQTPGQGLQFLFEYFSETQRNKGNFPGRFSGRQFSNSRSEMNVSTLELGDSALYLCASSRAGGPGELFFGEGSRLTVL.

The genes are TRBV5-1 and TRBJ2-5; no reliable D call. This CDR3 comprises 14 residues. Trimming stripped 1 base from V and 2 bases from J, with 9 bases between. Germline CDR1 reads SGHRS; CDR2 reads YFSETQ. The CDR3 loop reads CASSLPTLQETQYF. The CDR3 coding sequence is TGCGCCAGCAGCTTGCCGACCCTTCAAGAGACCCAGTACTTC.

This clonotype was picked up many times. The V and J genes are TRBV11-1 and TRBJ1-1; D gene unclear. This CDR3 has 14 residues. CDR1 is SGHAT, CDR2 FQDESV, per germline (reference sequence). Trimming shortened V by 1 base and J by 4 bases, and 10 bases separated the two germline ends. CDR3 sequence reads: CASSLEQKPTEAFF. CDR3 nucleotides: TGTGCCAGCAGCTTAGAACAGAAACCCACTGAAGCTTTCTTT.

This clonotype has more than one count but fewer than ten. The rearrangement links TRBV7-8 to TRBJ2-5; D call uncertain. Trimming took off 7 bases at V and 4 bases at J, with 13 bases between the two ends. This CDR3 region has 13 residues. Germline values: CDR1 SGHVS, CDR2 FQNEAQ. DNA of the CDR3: TGTGCCAGCACCCCGCGGTGGGGAGAGACCCAGTACTTC. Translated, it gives CASTPRWGETQYF.

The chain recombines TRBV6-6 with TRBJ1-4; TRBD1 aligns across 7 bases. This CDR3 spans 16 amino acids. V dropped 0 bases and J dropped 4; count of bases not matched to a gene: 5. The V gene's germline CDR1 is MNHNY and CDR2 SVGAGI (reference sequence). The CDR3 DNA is TGTGCCAGCAGTTACTCGGGGACAGTTGTTAATGAAAAACTGTTTTTT. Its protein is CASSYSGTVVNEKLFF.

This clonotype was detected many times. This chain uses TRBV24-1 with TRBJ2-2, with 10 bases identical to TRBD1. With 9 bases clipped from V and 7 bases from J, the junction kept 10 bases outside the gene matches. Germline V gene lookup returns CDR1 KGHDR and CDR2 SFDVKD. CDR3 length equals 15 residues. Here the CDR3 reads CATRAETGGHGELFF. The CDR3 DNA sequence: TGTGCCACCCGGGCTGAGACAGGGGGCCACGGGGAGCTGTTTTTT.

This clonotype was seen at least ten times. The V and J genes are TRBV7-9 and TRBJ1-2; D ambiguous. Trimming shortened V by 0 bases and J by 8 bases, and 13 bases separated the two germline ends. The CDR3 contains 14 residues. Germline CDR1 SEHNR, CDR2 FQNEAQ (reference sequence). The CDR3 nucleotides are TGTGCCAGCAGCTTAGCTCCGGGCACGGGGGGCTACACCTTC. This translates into CASSLAPGTGGYTF.

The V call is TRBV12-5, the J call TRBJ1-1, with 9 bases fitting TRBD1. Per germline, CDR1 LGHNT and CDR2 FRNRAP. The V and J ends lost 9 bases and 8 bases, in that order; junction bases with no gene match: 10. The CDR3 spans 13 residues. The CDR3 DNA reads TGTGCTAGCTGCCCGGGACAGGGCGCCGAAGCTTTCTTT. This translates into CASCPGQGAEAFF.

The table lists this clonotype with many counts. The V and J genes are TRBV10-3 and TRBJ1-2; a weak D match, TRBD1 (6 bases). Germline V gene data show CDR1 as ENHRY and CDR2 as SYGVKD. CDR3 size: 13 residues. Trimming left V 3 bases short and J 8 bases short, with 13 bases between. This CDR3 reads CAISDGGGDGYTF. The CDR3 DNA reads TGTGCCATCAGTGACGGGGGGGGCGACGGCTACACCTTC.

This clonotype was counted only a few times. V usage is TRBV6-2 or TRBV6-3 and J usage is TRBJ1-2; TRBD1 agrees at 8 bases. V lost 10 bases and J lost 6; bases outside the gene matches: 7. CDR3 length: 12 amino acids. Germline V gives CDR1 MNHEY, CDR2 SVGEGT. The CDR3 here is CATRRQGHGYTF. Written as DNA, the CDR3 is TGTGCCACCCGCCGACAGGGGCATGGCTACACCTTC.

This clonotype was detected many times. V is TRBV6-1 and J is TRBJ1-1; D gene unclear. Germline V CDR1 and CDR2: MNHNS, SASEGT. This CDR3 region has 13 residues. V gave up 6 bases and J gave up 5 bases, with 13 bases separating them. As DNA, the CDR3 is TGTGCCAGCAGCTATGGAGGATCTACTGAAGCTTTCTTT. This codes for CASSYGGSTEAFF.

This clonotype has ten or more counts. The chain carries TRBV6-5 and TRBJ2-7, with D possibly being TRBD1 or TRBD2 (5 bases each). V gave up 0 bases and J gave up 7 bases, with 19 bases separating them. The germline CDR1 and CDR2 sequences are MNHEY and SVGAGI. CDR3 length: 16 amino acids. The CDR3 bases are TGTGCCAGCAGTTACTCACCAGGGAAGGCCGGAGGAGAGCAGTACTTC. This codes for CASSYSPGKAGGEQYF.

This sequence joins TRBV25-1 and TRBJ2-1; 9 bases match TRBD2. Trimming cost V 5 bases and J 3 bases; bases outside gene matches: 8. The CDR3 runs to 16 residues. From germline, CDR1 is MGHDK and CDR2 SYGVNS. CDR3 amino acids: CASSSPGSGGYNEQFF. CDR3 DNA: TGTGCCAGCAGTTCTCCCGGTAGCGGGGGCTACAATGAGCAGTTCTTC.

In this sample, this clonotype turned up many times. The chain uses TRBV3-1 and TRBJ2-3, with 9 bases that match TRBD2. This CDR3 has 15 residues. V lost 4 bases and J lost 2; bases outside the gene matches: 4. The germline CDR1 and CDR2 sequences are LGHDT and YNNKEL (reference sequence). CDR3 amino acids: CASSLAGEVTDTQYF. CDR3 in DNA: TGTGCCAGCAGCCTAGCGGGAGAAGTCACAGATACGCAGTATTTT.

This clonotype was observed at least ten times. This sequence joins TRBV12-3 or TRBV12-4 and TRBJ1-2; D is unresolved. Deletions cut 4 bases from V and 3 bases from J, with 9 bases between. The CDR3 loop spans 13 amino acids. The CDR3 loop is CASSSSRDYGYTF. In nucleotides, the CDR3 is TGTGCCAGCAGTTCATCGAGAGACTATGGCTACACCTTC.

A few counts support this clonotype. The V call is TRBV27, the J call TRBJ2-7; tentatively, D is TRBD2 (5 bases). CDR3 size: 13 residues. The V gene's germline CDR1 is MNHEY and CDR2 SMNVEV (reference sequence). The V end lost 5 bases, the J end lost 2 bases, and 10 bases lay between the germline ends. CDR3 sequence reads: CASSLRDTYEQYF. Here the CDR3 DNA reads TGTGCCAGCAGTCTCCGGGATACCTACGAGCAGTACTTC.

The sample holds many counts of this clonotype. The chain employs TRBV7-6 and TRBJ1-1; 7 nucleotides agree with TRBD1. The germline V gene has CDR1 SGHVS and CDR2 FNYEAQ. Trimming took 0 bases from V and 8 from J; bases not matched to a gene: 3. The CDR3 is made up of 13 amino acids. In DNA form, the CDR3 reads TGTGCCAGCAGCTTAGCTCCGGGACAGGAAGCTTTCTTT. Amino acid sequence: CASSLAPGQEAFF.